This is a list of T cell receptor beta chains from one sample in a study of blood T cell repertoires in COVID-19. The repertoire was sequenced with immunoSEQ multiplex PCR; TCRdb's copy has only in-frame clones and lacks some. The table shows fewer than 300,000 clones, with nearly 85% occurring only once. The specimen was peripheral blood. These receptors were collected from a human donor in a cohort sampled during active COVID-19. Each CDR3 is given with its conserved first and last residue. A D gene is named only where the DNA matches it firmly. The size entry is marked missing in some rows and otherwise reads once, few, many or a size class.

. | . | TRBJ1-5 | TRBV7-2 | TGTGCCAGCAGTCAGGGCGGGGGCAATCAGCCCCAGCATTTT | CASSQGGGNQPQHF
TRBD2 | . | TRBJ2-5 | TRBV7-8 | TGTGCCAGCACCCCTGGGGGATTTGTGCTAGCGGGGCCGGGGGAGACCCAGTACTTC | CASTPGGFVLAGPGETQYF
TRBD1 | . | TRBJ1-5 | TRBV6-1 | TGTGCCAGCAGTGATAGACAGGGTCTAAGCAATCAGCCCCAGCATTTT | CASSDRQGLSNQPQHF
TRBD2 | . | TRBJ2-5 | TRBV9 | TGTGCCAGCAGCGTAGCACTAGCGGGGGAACAAGAGACCCAGTACTTC | CASSVALAGEQETQYF
TRBD2 | . | TRBJ2-3 | TRBV13 | TGTGCCAGCAGCCCTCGGACTAGCGGAACCACAGATACGCAGTATTTT | CASSPRTSGTTDTQYF
TRBD2 | . | TRBJ2-7 | TRBV2 | TGTGCCAGCAGGGGAGGGTCCTCCTACCCAACCTACGAGCAGTACTTC | CASRGGSSYPTYEQYF
. | once | TRBJ1-4 | TRBV6-5 | TGTGCCAGCCGCCGGGGGGGCGCGGAGGAAAAACTGTTTTTT | CASRRGGAEEKLFF
. | . | TRBJ2-3 | TRBV4-3 | TGCGCCAGCAGCGGCCATTATTCGCAAGATACGCAGTATTTT | CASSGHYSQDTQYF
. | . | TRBJ2-2 | TRBV7-9 | TGTGCCAGCAGCTTACCCTCCGAGGGCACCGGGGAGCTGTTTTTT | CASSLPSEGTGELFF
. | . | TRBJ2-7 | TRBV6-2/TRBV6-3 | TGTGCCAGCAGTTACTCGCGGCGGGCGAACGAGCAGTACTTC | CASSYSRRANEQYF
. | . | TRBJ1-1 | TRBV7-8 | TGTGCCAGCAGCTTAGAGGAGACGTACACTGAAGCTTTCTTT | CASSLEETYTEAFF
. | . | TRBJ2-6 | TRBV7-2 | TGTGCCAGCAGCTTAGGACAGCCCTCTGGGGCCAACGTCCTGACTTTC | CASSLGQPSGANVLTF
TRBD2 | . | TRBJ2-3 | TRBV28 | TGTGCCAGCAGCCCCCATCTAGCGGGTGCAGGAGATACGCAGTATTTT | CASSPHLAGAGDTQYF